This entry is about one T cell receptor beta chain. Its target is not known. Every sample had a minimum of 6 million PBMCs isolated. The sample is drawn from a study of blood T cells in healthy people across ages. Whole-study findings and limits: Donors of long life had a larger count of naive CD4+ cells and greater diversity than aged donors.

For the second PCR, which ran for roughly 6 to 12 cycles, a sample-barcoded 5' primer and a J-beta primer mix were used. Researchers report that each sample yielded at least 2.5 million CDR3-containing paired-end reads. TCRdb recomputed calls from the 5' RACE reads with MiXCR, one row per CDR3 protein. This table holds about 1.8 million distinct CDR3 sequences, 49% found once. The CDR3 totals 16 residues. The germline gives CDR1 SGHTA, CDR2 FQGNSA. The V gene lost 2 bases and the J gene lost 6 bases, with 17 bases spanning the gap. The source of this sequence is a woman aged 40 to 50 in good health. The sequenced sample was blood. The V and J genes are TRBV7-2 and TRBJ2-1, with a possible D match to TRBD2 (6 bases). The CDR3 region has the DNA TGTGCCAGCAGCTTAACTCTAGCGAAGGGGCCCAATGAGCAGTTCTTC. This encodes CASSLTLAKGPNEQFF.